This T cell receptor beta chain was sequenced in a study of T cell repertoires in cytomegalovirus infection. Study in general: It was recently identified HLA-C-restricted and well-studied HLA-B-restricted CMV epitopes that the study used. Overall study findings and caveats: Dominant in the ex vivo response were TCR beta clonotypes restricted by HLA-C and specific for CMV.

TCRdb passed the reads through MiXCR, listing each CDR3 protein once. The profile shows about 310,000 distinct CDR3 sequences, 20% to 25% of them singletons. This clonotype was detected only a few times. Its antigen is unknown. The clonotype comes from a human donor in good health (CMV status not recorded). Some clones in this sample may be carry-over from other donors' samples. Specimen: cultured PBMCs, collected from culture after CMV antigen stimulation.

For the CDR3, the DNA is TGTGCCATCAAGCCCGGGGGAGGGCCCACCGGGGAGCTGTTTTTT. It specifies CAIKPGGGPTGELFF. The chain recombines TRBV6-5 with TRBJ2-2, with 7 positions matching TRBD2. Germline CDR1 reads MNHEY; CDR2 reads SVGAGI. The V gene end was trimmed by 10 bases and the J gene end by 4 bases; junction bases not matched to a gene: 12. This CDR3 is 15 amino acids long.